This T cell receptor (beta chain) was captured by sequencing in a study of cytomegalovirus exposure and HLA in healthy donors. A word on this clone: Its antigen is currently unknown.

Researchers ran the PCR with 60 Vbeta and 13 Jbeta primers. Sequencing was performed with immunoSEQ multiplex PCR; in TCRdb, only in-frame clones are kept and a portion is missing. The sample shows about 130,000 clones, 17% of them seen only once. Germline V gene lookup returns CDR1 SGHNT and CDR2 YENEEA. CDR3 length: 13 residues. The trim removed 6 bases at V and 4 bases at J, leaving 2 bases unmatched. General observations from the study: Researchers counted 164 TCR beta chains as cytomegalovirus-associated. Presence/absence analyses treated sequencing depth as roughly uniform across donors.

The rearrangement joins TRBV11-3 to TRBJ1-1; TRBD1 matches at 10 bases. Sequencing input: PBMCs. The receptor comes from a female donor in good health and CMV-seropositive. The CDR3 region is CASSWTGGTEAFF. For the CDR3, the DNA is TGTGCCAGCAGTTGGACAGGGGGCACTGAAGCTTTCTTT.